This T cell receptor beta chain was captured in a study of blood T cells in healthy people across ages. Whole-study results and caveats: Unsorted PBMCs prevented conclusive naive versus antigen-experienced comparison.

Researchers collected around 10 milliliters of peripheral blood from every single donor. Germline V lookup: CDR1 SGHRS, CDR2 YFSETQ. The CDR3 has 16 residues. Trimming took off 2 bases at V and 8 bases at J, with 17 bases between the two ends. This clonotype was seen a few times. The antigen is not known. Sample-barcoded 5' priming and a J-beta primer mix drove a second PCR of roughly 6 to 12 cycles. TCRdb analysed the 5' RACE reads with MiXCR anew, one entry per CDR3 protein. The sample has about 1.4 million distinct CDR3 sequences, roughly 60% seen once. This chain links TRBV5-1 with TRBJ1-6, with no clear D. Material: blood. This clonotype was sampled from a young man in good health. The CDR3, as DNA: TGCGCCAGCAGCTTAACCCCGGGAGCGGGAGATTCACCCCTCCACTTT. Its translation is CASSLTPGAGDSPLHF.